This T cell receptor beta chain was retrieved from a study of CD8 T cells in ankylosing spondylitis (dated by TCRdb to between 2016 and 2019). Regarding the study in general: The study profiled T cell receptor beta repertoires in healthy donors and ankylosing spondylitis patients to find disease-linked TCR variants. In total, the full study cohort was made up of about 110 healthy donors and 25 or so ankylosing spondylitis patients. Peripheral blood was sampled, and synovial fluid was additionally collected from ankylosing spondylitis patients. Broader findings and caveats from the paper: Significant enrichment of the disease-linked clones was reported in matched synovial fluid samples from ankylosing spondylitis patients. A CD8+ phenotype was shown by the disease-linked clones, which were found at relatively low frequencies in peripheral blood. A TCR beta motif of 8 or 9 highly homologous amino acid variants appeared characteristic of blood from ankylosing spondylitis patients. Some TCR beta motif variants had previously been reported in synovial fluid and blood of reactive arthritis patients, which suggested common disease-initiation mechanisms.

This clonotype appeared a few times. Its antigen target is currently unknown. Qualities for individual bases were not recorded, and no much larger clone is one base off. The data were produced on an Illumina HiSeq 2500. TCR beta libraries were prepared by quantitative 5'-RACE with molecular barcodes. As for how the authors treated the data: A new computational method based on a probabilistic model of VDJ rearrangement was used to identify disease-linked TCR variants. TCRdb redid the processing of the public reads, applying fastp at Q25 and MiXCR, and retained in-frame beta chains. All rows with the same CDR3 protein become a single entry with the most common DNA and genes. None of the V and J calls come from the authors' own analysis; TCRdb made them. The table for this sample lists 200,000 to 250,000 distinct CDR3 sequences; about 10% of them were counted only once. Together, the top ten hold 21% of the sample.

There are 14 amino acids in the CDR3, from cysteine to phenylalanine inclusive. Only the CDR3 DNA is retained, 42 bases long and in frame from the first base. V is clipped by 4 bases and J by 1 base, and the sequence between their germline boundaries is 11 bases long. In the germline V gene, CDR1 corresponds to SNHLY and CDR2 to FYNNEI. The sequenced sample was blood, either unsorted or a sorted T cell fraction (not recorded which). The rearranged chain carries TRBV2 and TRBJ2-7; the D gene cannot be resolved reliably. The sequence was collected from a male donor with ankylosing spondylitis or in good health (not recorded which). The CDR3 region has the sequence CASSVEAPSYEQYF. The nucleotides read TGTGCCAGCAGTGTTGAGGCCCCTTCCTACGAGCAGTACTTC.